This T cell receptor (beta chain) was sequenced in a study of beta chain features in type 1 diabetes. Study overall: The study examined about 100 million sorted cells across all samples. Findings of the study overall: Within each of all four CD4+ subsets, Type 1 diabetes patients had TCRB CDR3s that were moderately but significantly shorter. Whether TCRB rearrangement is influenced by HLA type was left unresolved in this analysis.

Trimming removed 6 bases from V and 3 bases from J, with 11 bases in between. CDR1 is SGHDN, CDR2 FVKESK, per germline. This CDR3 comprises 13 residues. All of the isolated RNA was reverse transcribed, so expressed TCRB transcripts were sequenced. Profiled with immunoSEQ multiplex PCR; TCRdb holds only in-frame clones, not every one. Among 200,000 to 250,000 clones listed, approximately 15% were seen once. This clone was seen ten or more times. Its antigen is undetermined. By way of CD45RO/CCR7/CD25/CD127/CD95/CD27, the CD4+ regulatory, stem cell-like memory, central memory and naive cells were sorted. Sorted cells reached over 95% purity in every population.

The receptor was isolated from a man aged 30 to 39 with type 1 diabetes. V is TRBV14 and J is TRBJ1-1; D call uncertain. The sequenced material came from naive CD4+ T cells from blood. The CDR3 sequence is CASSRGFDTEAFF. The CDR3 DNA reads as TGTGCCAGCAGTCGGGGATTCGACACTGAAGCTTTCTTT. The variable domain in full, completed from reference TRBV14 and TRBJ1-1, reads EAGVTQFPSHSVIEKGQTVTLRCDPISGHDNLYWYRRVMGKEIKFLLHFVKESKQDESGMPNNRFLAERTGGTYSTLKVQPAELEDSGVYFCASSRGFDTEAFFGQGTRLTVV.